Presented here are 30 T cell receptor beta chains from one specimen sequenced in a study of T cell changes during pregnancy in multiple sclerosis. Method: immunoSEQ multiplex PCR; TCRdb's copy keeps in-frame clones and lacks some. The repertoire consists of 50,000 to 60,000 clones, with 80% to 90% occurring once and the leading ten covering under 0.45%. The source was CD4+ T cells from peripheral blood mononuclear cells, collected in the third trimester of pregnancy. Receptors originate from a female donor with multiple sclerosis, enrolled in a pregnancy study.

The chain employs TRBV6-1 and TRBJ1-1; 7 nucleotides line up with TRBD1. The V gene's germline CDR1 is MNHNS and CDR2 SASEGT. The trim removed 8 bases at V and 4 bases at J, leaving 7 bases unmatched. The CDR3 loop spans 13 amino acids. CDR3 bases: TGTGCCAGCGCTGAGACAGGGCGCACTGAAGCTTTCTTT. Protein sequence: CASAETGRTEAFF.

This clone was picked up one time. V usage is TRBV5-1 and J usage is TRBJ2-7, with D perhaps matching TRBD1 (6 bases). Germline V CDR1 and CDR2: SGHRS, YFSETQ. Trimming removed 0 bases from V and 0 bases from J, with 16 bases in between. The CDR3 covers 17 residues. Written as DNA, the CDR3 is TGCGCCAGCAGCTTGGTGTTACAGGGTTCTTACTCCTACGAGCAGTACTTC. It translates to CASSLVLQGSYSYEQYF.

The chain couples TRBV15 to TRBJ2-1; D may be TRBD2 (5 bases). The germline V gene has CDR1 LNHNV and CDR2 YYDKDF (reference sequence). The V end was cut by 5 bases, the J end by 4 bases, with 15 bases between. The CDR3 covers 15 residues. The CDR3 DNA reads TGTGCCACCAGCTGGGTGGCCTCGGGATACAATGAGCAGTTCTTC. It specifies CATSWVASGYNEQFF.

The CDR3: CASGLNRGGNEQFF. The CDR3 DNA reads TGTGCTAGTGGTTTGAACAGGGGGGGGAATGAGCAGTTCTTC. This chain links TRBV12-5 with TRBJ2-1; D is perhaps TRBD1 (8 bases). The germline V and J ends were trimmed by 2 bases and 7 bases, with 12 bases remaining between them. CDR1 and CDR2 (germline): LGHNT, FRNRAP. The length of the CDR3 is 14 residues.

The chain links TRBV10-3 to TRBJ1-6; maybe TRBD1 (6 bases). This CDR3 has 15 residues. V lost 3 bases to trimming and J lost 7 bases, with 13 bases between them. The germline CDR1 and CDR2 sequences are ENHRY and SYGVKD. The CDR3 is CAISDRTAPNSPLHF. For the CDR3, the DNA is TGTGCCATCAGTGACCGGACAGCTCCGAATTCACCCCTCCACTTT.

This chain uses TRBV7-2 with TRBJ1-6, with 7 bases matching TRBD1. The CDR3 has 15 amino acids. V gave up 5 bases and J gave up 6 bases; unmatched junction bases: 7. Germline CDR1 reads SGHTA; CDR2 reads FQGNSA. The CDR3 DNA is TGTGCCAGCAGCCTAGTCAACAGGGGTAATTCACCCCTCCACTTT. Its protein is CASSLVNRGNSPLHF.

CDR3 amino acids: CATEPGGGYGYTF. In nucleotides, the CDR3 is TGTGCCACCGAGCCGGGGGGCGGTTATGGCTACACCTTC. This rearrangement joins TRBV19 to TRBJ1-2; D is perhaps TRBD1 (6 bases). Germline V gives CDR1 LNHDA, CDR2 SQIVND (reference sequence). With 10 bases removed from V and 5 bases from J, the gap between germline ends came to 17 bases. There are 13 residues in the CDR3.

V usage is TRBV11-2 and J usage is TRBJ2-7; D is uncertain. The CDR3 is 13 amino acids. The germline V and J ends were trimmed by 4 bases and 4 bases, with 11 bases remaining between them. Germline-derived CDR1 and CDR2 are SGHAT and FQNNGV. The DNA of the CDR3 is TGTGCCAGCAGCTCCCGCACGGGTTACGAGCAGTACTTC. Its translation is CASSSRTGYEQYF. Full variable domain (missing parts from reference TRBV11-2 and TRBJ2-7): EAGVAQSPRYKIIEKRQSVAFWCNPISGHATLYWYQQILGQGPKLLIQFQNNGVVDDSQLPKDRFSAERLKGVDSTLKIQPAKLEDSAVYLCASSSRTGYEQYFGPGTRLTVT.

The chain uses TRBV19 and TRBJ1-1, with TRBD1 as a possible D gene (5 bases). The CDR3 is 15 amino acids. The V and J ends lost 6 bases and 0 bases respectively, with 14 bases between them. Germline values: CDR1 LNHDA, CDR2 SQIVND (reference sequence). The CDR3 protein is CASSLGGIMNTEAFF. CDR3 nucleotide sequence: TGTGCCAGTAGCCTCGGGGGGATCATGAACACTGAAGCTTTCTTT.

The gene calls are TRBV19 and TRBJ2-1, with TRBD1 identical over 9 bases. The CDR3 has 16 amino acids. Germline V gene data show CDR1 as LNHDA and CDR2 as SQIVND (reference sequence). V trimming: 3 bases; J trimming: 6 bases; junction bases outside the gene matches: 9. For the CDR3, the DNA is TGTGCCAGTAGTATCTTCCGGGACAGGGTCCCCAATGAGCAGTTCTTC. Translation: CASSIFRDRVPNEQFF.

Here the CDR3 reads CASSSQTMTRSQPQHF. CDR3 nucleotide sequence: TGTGCCAGTAGTTCCCAAACCATGACCCGGAGTCAGCCCCAGCATTTT. This chain joins TRBV19 and TRBJ1-5; D is unclear. The CDR3 contains 16 residues. The germline gives CDR1 LNHDA, CDR2 SQIVND (reference sequence). V was trimmed by 5 bases and J by 6 bases, leaving 20 bases between them.

The genes are TRBV18 and TRBJ1-5; a possible D gene is TRBD1 (6 bases). The CDR3 contains 16 residues. The germline V gene has CDR1 KGHSH and CDR2 LQKENI. Deletions cut 0 bases from V and 5 bases from J, with 14 bases between. In nucleotides, the CDR3 is TGTGCCAGCTCACCACCGGTGACAGGCTCCGATCAGCCCCAGCATTTT. It translates to CASSPPVTGSDQPQHF.

The sample holds a few counts of this clone. The genes are TRBV9 and TRBJ2-7; 9 nucleotides line up with TRBD1. Germline V gene data show CDR1 as SGDLS and CDR2 as YYNGEE. J was trimmed by 1 base and V by 0 bases; bases with no gene match: 5. The CDR3 loop spans 16 amino acids. The CDR3 reads CASSVDGTGISYEQYF. The CDR3, as DNA: TGTGCCAGCAGCGTAGACGGGACAGGGATTTCCTACGAGCAGTACTTC. Full variable domain (outside the CDR3, taken from reference TRBV9 and TRBJ2-7): DSGVTQTPKHLITATGQRVTLRCSPRSGDLSVYWYQQSLDQGLQFLIQYYNGEERAKGNILERFSAQQFPDLHSELNLSSLELGDSALYFCASSVDGTGISYEQYFGPGTRLTVT.

The rearrangement links TRBV5-1 to TRBJ2-2, with TRBD2 matching 7 bases. The CDR3 has 15 residues. The J segment lost 0 bases and the V segment lost 6 bases, leaving 5 bases of the junction unmatched. The germline CDR1 and CDR2 sequences are SGHRS and YFSETQ. CDR3 coding DNA: TGCGCCAGCACACAACTAGCGTCGAACACCGGGGAGCTGTTTTTT. Residues: CASTQLASNTGELFF.

V and J are TRBV9 and TRBJ1-4, with TRBD1 as a possible D gene (5 bases). Trimming stripped 2 bases from V and 8 bases from J, with 19 bases between. CDR3 length: 16 amino acids. Germline CDR1 and CDR2: SGDLS and YYNGEE. CDR3 amino acids: CASSVSMTGGREKLFF. The CDR3 bases are TGTGCCAGCAGCGTGTCGATGACTGGGGGGAGGGAAAAACTGTTTTTT.

V usage is TRBV29-1 and J usage is TRBJ2-7; 12 positions match TRBD1. The CDR3 extends over 14 amino acids. Germline V lookup: CDR1 SQVTM, CDR2 ANQGSEA. J was trimmed by 7 bases and V by 2 bases; bases with no gene match: 6. CDR3 loop: CSVEPGQGAWEQYF. The DNA of the CDR3 is TGCAGCGTTGAACCGGGACAGGGGGCTTGGGAGCAGTACTTC.

The rearrangement links TRBV5-1 to TRBJ1-2, with 9 bases that match TRBD1. The V segment lost 5 bases and the J segment 1 base; nucleotides outside the gene matches: 9. The length of the CDR3 is 16 residues. Germline values: CDR1 SGHRS, CDR2 YFSETQ. CDR3 nucleotides: TGCGCCAGCAGTTGGGACAGGGAAGGATTTAACTATGGCTACACCTTC. Its translation: CASSWDREGFNYGYTF.

On this clone: The same CDR3 arises from other DNA sequences in this sample as well. The chain links TRBV20-1 to TRBJ2-3; 8 bases are a match to TRBD2. Losses at the gene ends were 7 bases for V and 3 bases for J; bases not matched to a gene: 0. The CDR3 has 11 residues. Germline V gives CDR1 DFQATT, CDR2 SNEGSKA (reference sequence). This CDR3 is CSGGGTDTQYF. The CDR3 DNA reads TGCAGTGGCGGGGGGACAGATACGCAGTATTTT.

The chain couples TRBV11-2 to TRBJ2-7, with D possibly TRBD1 on 7 matching bases. Trimming pared 1 base from V and 2 bases from J, leaving 15 bases between. CDR1 SGHAT and CDR2 FQNNGV come from the germline V gene. The CDR3 has 16 residues. The CDR3 sequence is CASSLVRAGGTYEQYF. CDR3 nucleotides: TGTGCCAGCAGCTTAGTCCGGGCAGGGGGGACCTACGAGCAGTACTTC.

V usage is TRBV2 and J usage is TRBJ2-7; a weak D match, TRBD2 (6 bases). Germline V gene sequence: CDR1 SNHLY, CDR2 FYNNEI. The V end was cut by 4 bases, the J end by 2 bases, with 9 bases between. The CDR3 is 13 residues long. The CDR3 spells CASSVGGPYEQYF. The CDR3 DNA reads TGTGCCAGCAGTGTAGGAGGGCCCTACGAGCAGTACTTC.

The gene calls are TRBV12-5 and TRBJ2-3; possible D gene TRBD2, 5 bases. The V gene's germline CDR1 is LGHNT and CDR2 FRNRAP. V was clipped by 3 bases and J by 1 base, with 8 bases between them. The CDR3 loop spans 14 amino acids. The CDR3 is CASGLLGGTDTQYF. DNA for the CDR3: TGTGCTAGTGGTTTACTCGGGGGCACAGATACGCAGTATTTT.

J is TRBJ1-1 and V is TRBV27, with D hard to call. Germline CDR1 and CDR2: MNHEY and SMNVEV (reference sequence). V was trimmed by 7 bases and J by 8 bases, leaving 17 bases between them. The CDR3 has 13 amino acids. This CDR3 is CASTHGLGREAFF. The CDR3 nucleotides are TGTGCCAGCACCCATGGTCTGGGCAGGGAAGCTTTCTTT.

J is TRBJ1-1 and V is TRBV2, with 7 bases that match TRBD1. CDR3 length equals 16 residues. CDR1 and CDR2 from the germline V gene are SNHLY and FYNNEI. Germline trimming cut 6 bases from V and 2 bases from J; bases unmatched to any gene: 12. CDR3 sequence reads: CASSLPPGQLNTEAFF. The CDR3, as DNA: TGTGCCAGCAGCCTCCCCCCGGGACAGTTAAACACTGAAGCTTTCTTT.

This clone was detected only once. The V and J genes are TRBV19 and TRBJ2-1; D not resolved. This CDR3 region has 14 residues. The V gene's germline CDR1 is LNHDA and CDR2 SQIVND (reference sequence). V gave up 3 bases and J gave up 6 bases, with 12 bases separating them. Here the CDR3 reads CASSMSDLFNEQFF. The DNA for the CDR3 is TGTGCCAGTAGTATGAGCGACCTCTTCAATGAGCAGTTCTTC. The whole variable domain, remainder taken from reference TRBV19 and TRBJ2-1, is DGGITQSPKYLFRKEGQNVTLSCEQNLNHDAMYWYRQDPGQGLRLIYYSQIVNDFQKGDIAEGYSVSREKKESFPLTVTSAQKNPTAFYLCASSMSDLFNEQFFGPGTRLTVL.

The V gene is TRBV5-4, the J gene TRBJ2-1; TRBD2 matches at 11 bases. Germline CDR1 reads SGHNT; CDR2 reads YYREEE (reference sequence). This CDR3 is 18 amino acids long. V was pared by 1 base and J by 3 bases, with 9 bases of the junction left unmatched. DNA for the CDR3: TGTGCCAGCAGCTTGACTAGCGGGGGCCCCGGCCTCTACAATGAGCAGTTCTTC. Amino acids: CASSLTSGGPGLYNEQFF.

The chain links TRBV7-9 to TRBJ2-3; TRBD2 aligns across 8 bases. CDR3 size: 17 residues. CDR1 is SEHNR and CDR2 is FQNEAQ in the germline V gene (reference sequence). After removal of 9 bases from V and 0 bases from J, the junction contained 14 bases not matched to a gene. The CDR3 nucleotides are TGTGCCAGTAGGGTTGTCCTTGGCGGGGGGAGCACAGATACGCAGTATTTT. Translated, it gives CASRVVLGGGSTDTQYF.

This chain joins TRBV5-4 and TRBJ2-1; 9 bases are shared with TRBD2. This CDR3 region has 16 residues. V was clipped by 6 bases and J by 2 bases; unmatched bases: 9. Germline-derived CDR1 and CDR2 are SGHNT and YYREEE (reference sequence). The CDR3 DNA reads as TGTGCCAGCACCAGTAGCGGGAGTACGACCTACAATGAGCAGTTCTTC. This translates into CASTSSGSTTYNEQFF.

V usage is TRBV4-2 and J usage is TRBJ2-3; D is perhaps TRBD2 (6 bases). Germline values: CDR1 LGHNA, CDR2 YNFKEQ. Trimming stripped 0 bases from V and 2 bases from J, with 12 bases between. The CDR3 loop spans 16 amino acids. CDR3 sequence: CASSQEGRGNTDTQYF. The CDR3 nucleotides read TGTGCCAGCAGCCAAGAAGGGCGGGGCAACACAGATACGCAGTATTTT.

J is TRBJ2-7 and V is TRBV30; 7 bases align to TRBD1. This CDR3 has 12 residues. Germline V lookup: CDR1 GTSNPN, CDR2 SVGIG (reference sequence). J gave up 6 bases and V 2 bases, and 4 bases lay outside the gene matches. The CDR3 loop is CAWSLQGVEQYF. Here the CDR3 DNA reads TGTGCCTGGAGTCTGCAGGGGGTCGAGCAGTACTTC.

The chain is built from TRBV5-6 and TRBJ2-7; TRBD1 agrees at 8 bases. From germline, CDR1 is SGHDT and CDR2 YYEEEE. Trimming removed 3 bases from V and 4 bases from J; junction bases left unmatched: 6. This CDR3 region has 14 residues. The CDR3 DNA reads TGTGCCAGCAGCTCCGGACAGGGTCGGTACGAGCAGTACTTC. Protein sequence: CASSSGQGRYEQYF.